This T cell receptor beta chain was sequenced for a study of shared clonotypes between healthy human individuals. Positive CCR7 selection of CD45RO-negative cells yielded the naive CD8 cells, and terminally differentiated effector memory CD45RA+ cells were excluded. As concerns this clone: The antigen is undetermined.

V dropped 5 bases and J dropped 4 bases, with 14 bases sitting between them. This CDR3 is 14 amino acids long. From germline, CDR1 is MDHEN and CDR2 SYDVKM. Measured with immunoSEQ multiplex PCR; TCRdb has only the in-frame clones, and not every one. In the table there are about 2.2 million clones, 85% to 95% of which are singletons. Findings and limits, study-wide: About 5% of naive CD4 clonotypes were shared across several donors. Naive subsets tended to show greater estimated richness than memory subsets. The study found lower generation probabilities in non-shared clonotypes than in those shared by all four donors.

This chain joins TRBV28 and TRBJ2-5; D possibly corresponds to TRBD1 (5 bases). The receptor was isolated from a man younger than 35 in good health. Some clones in this sample may be carry-over from other donors' samples. Sequences were obtained from naive CD8+ T cells from PBMCs. The CDR3 bases are TGTGCCAGCAGTCAACAGGAGATGCTAGAGACCCAGTACTTC. This sequence encodes CASSQQEMLETQYF.